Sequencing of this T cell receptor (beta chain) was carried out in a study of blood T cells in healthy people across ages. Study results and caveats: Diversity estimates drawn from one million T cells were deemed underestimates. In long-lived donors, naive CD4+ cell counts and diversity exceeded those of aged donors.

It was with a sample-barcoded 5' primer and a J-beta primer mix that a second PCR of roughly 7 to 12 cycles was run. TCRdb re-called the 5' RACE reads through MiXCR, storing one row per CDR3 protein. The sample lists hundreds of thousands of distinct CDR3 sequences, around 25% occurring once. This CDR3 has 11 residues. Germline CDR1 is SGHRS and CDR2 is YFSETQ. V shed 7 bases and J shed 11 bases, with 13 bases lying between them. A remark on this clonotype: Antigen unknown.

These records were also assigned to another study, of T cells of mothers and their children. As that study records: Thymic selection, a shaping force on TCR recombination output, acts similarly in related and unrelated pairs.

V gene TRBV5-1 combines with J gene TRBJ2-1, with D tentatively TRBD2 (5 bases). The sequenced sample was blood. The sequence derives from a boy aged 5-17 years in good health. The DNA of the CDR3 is TGCGCCAGCCACCGGGGTTTCAAGCAGTTCTTC. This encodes CASHRGFKQFF.